This T cell receptor (beta chain) is drawn from a study of shared clonotypes between healthy human individuals. Only in-frame clones appear in the TCRdb table, and some are missing; sequencing was by immunoSEQ multiplex PCR. The table shows 950,000 to 1,300,000 clones, with under 80% occurring only once. The V end lost 0 bases, the J end lost 0 bases, and 19 bases lay between the germline ends. The CDR3 is 19 amino acids. The germline V gene has CDR1 SGHNT and CDR2 YYREEE (reference sequence). Sequenced material: memory CD4+ T cells sorted from blood. This sample's subset: CD45RA-negative fraction. The V call is TRBV5-4, the J call TRBJ1-3; tentatively, D is TRBD1 (5 bases). This receptor was obtained from a man younger than 35 in good health. The CDR3 bases are TGTGCCAGCAGCTTGGGAGCGCCGGGACTCCTGTTCTCTGGAAACACCATATATTTT. This gives the protein CASSLGAPGLLFSGNTIYF.